This T cell receptor (beta chain) was captured by sequencing in a study of blood T cell repertoires in COVID-19. The overall study: Both acute and convalescent COVID-19 samples were obtained from the United States, Italy and Spain. Nucleic acid was either cDNA or gDNA, and it came from T cells, B-cell-depleted T cells, or PBMCs.

Participant ages covered roughly 18 to 90 years across 24 US areas. Per the original data handling: Estimation of nucleated cell counts was performed using reference gene primer amplification. Only in-frame clones appear in the TCRdb table, and some are missing; sequencing was by immunoSEQ multiplex PCR. Clonal size and the V and J genes are those of that table, whereas D and trimming came from the DNA. Of 200,000 to 250,000 clones listed, over 75% were seen once; the top ten hold about 7.7%. CDR3 length equals 14 residues. Trimming at V came to 1 base and at J to 7 bases, leaving 4 bases not matched to a gene. Per germline, CDR1 MNHEY and CDR2 SVGAGI.

The chain has TRBV6-5 and TRBJ1-1; TRBD1 matches 9 bases. This clonotype was obtained from a woman aged 35 to 49 with acute COVID-19. The sequenced sample consisted of PBMCs or T cells enriched from blood (not recorded which). CDR3 nucleotides: TGTGCCAGCAGTTACTTCGGGACAGGGCTTGAAGCTTTCTTT. This encodes CASSYFGTGLEAFF.